The 30 T cell receptor beta chains below come from one sample, sequenced in a study of tumor-infiltrating lymphocytes in primary liver carcinoma (dated by TCRdb to about 2017). Blood RNA was extracted from unsorted whole blood with TRIzol reagent; germline DNA came from the DNeasy Blood & Tissue kit. The run used an Illumina HiSeq 2500. Starting from approximately 500 ng total RNA, TCRbeta-specific cDNA was produced by reverse transcription with a constant-region primer and ProtoScript II reverse transcriptase. Construction of the TCRbeta libraries relied on three nested rounds of multiplex PCR, following a slightly modified ARM-PCR procedure. Each of the first two PCR rounds ran for around 9 cycles and used multiplex TRBV1-TRBV30 forward primers together with a Cbeta reverse primer. The public sequencing data were trimmed at Q25 with fastp and processed into clonotypes with MiXCR by TCRdb, which kept only in-frame beta chains. Each record represents a unique CDR3 protein, reported with the most common genes and DNA among its rows. The sample includes about 200,000 distinct CDR3 sequences, with roughly two thirds observed a single time. Around 7.1% of the sample comes from the top ten.

Sequencing was carried out using peripheral blood. The receptors were sampled from a woman aged 55 to 70 with primary liver carcinoma and hepatitis B virus infection.

The chain joins TRBV13 to TRBJ1-5; D is perhaps TRBD1 (6 bases). Germline V gene lookup returns CDR1 PRHDT and CDR2 FYEKMQ (reference sequence). This CDR3 spans 14 amino acids. V gave up 6 bases and J gave up 6 bases, with 15 bases separating them. In nucleotides, the CDR3 is TGTGCCAGCAGTAGAGGGGCAGGGGCTCAGCCCCAGCATTTT. It is translated as CASSRGAGAQPQHF.

The CDR3 nucleotides are TGCAGCATAGAACAGGGGTTGGGGAACACTGAAGCTTTCTTT. Translation gives CSIEQGLGNTEAFF. J is TRBJ1-1 and V is TRBV29-1; 7 nucleotides match TRBD1. Trimming removed 8 bases from V and 1 base from J; junction bases left unmatched: 10. The germline V gene has CDR1 SQVTM and CDR2 ANQGSEA. This CDR3 is built from 14 residues.

As for this clonotype: This could be a read error, since a much larger clone is one nucleotide away. Without the conserved terminal phenylalanine or tryptophan, this CDR3 likely stems from a read error. The chain employs TRBV6-1 and TRBJ2-1, with TRBD2 matching 10 bases. V lost 8 bases and J lost 13; bases outside the gene matches: 14. The V gene's germline CDR1 is MNHNS and CDR2 SASEGT. The CDR3 has 14 amino acids. CDR3 coding DNA: TGTGCCAGCTTTATCACTAGCGGGGCCCAAAACCAGTTCTAC. Translated: CASFITSGAQNQFY.

This clonotype was recorded only once. The chain carries TRBV6-1 and TRBJ2-1; 9 nucleotides agree with TRBD2. The CDR3 contains 15 residues. Looked up from germline, CDR1 is MNHNS and CDR2 is SASEGT. J gave up 6 bases and V 7 bases, and 10 bases lay outside the gene matches. Written as DNA, the CDR3 is TGTGCCAGCACCATAGCGGGAGCGGACTTCAATGAGCAGTTCTTC. It yields the protein CASTIAGADFNEQFF.

The chain joins TRBV7-9 to TRBJ2-3, with 7 bases identical to TRBD1. The CDR3 is 17 amino acids. The germline V gene encodes CDR1 SEHNR and CDR2 FQNEAQ (reference sequence). The trim removed 1 base at V and 7 bases at J, leaving 14 bases unmatched. The CDR3 is CASSLGSDRVPGHTQYF. The CDR3 nucleotides are TGTGCCAGCAGCTTAGGGTCCGACAGGGTGCCCGGACATACGCAGTATTTT.

This clonotype was seen a handful of times. CDR3 amino acids: CASSLGHKNIQYF. CDR3 in DNA: TGTGCCAGCAGCTTAGGTCACAAAAACATTCAGTACTTC. This chain connects TRBV7-9 to TRBJ2-4; D call uncertain. CDR1 is SEHNR and CDR2 is FQNEAQ in the germline V gene (reference sequence). V shed 1 base and J shed 3 bases, with 4 bases lying between them. The CDR3 runs to 13 residues.

About this clonotype itself: Possible read error: a much larger clone is one base away. The J gene is TRBJ1-5, the V gene TRBV6-6; 7 bases are a match to TRBD1. There are 14 residues in the CDR3. Germline values: CDR1 MNHNY, CDR2 SVGAGI (reference sequence). The DNA for the CDR3 is TGTGCCAGCAATCCGGGACAGATAAATCAGCCCAAGCATTTT. Translating gives CASNPGQINQPKHF.

With respect to this clonotype: One junction end does not reproduce the germline sequence, and a read error may be involved. This chain uses TRBV29-1 with TRBJ2-7, with 13 bases fitting TRBD2. Germline-derived CDR1 and CDR2 are SQVTM and ANQGSEA. The CDR3 loop spans 13 amino acids. In DNA, the CDR3 is TGCAGCGTTGGACTAGCGGGAGGTTCCGAGCGGTATTTC. It codes for CSVGLAGGSERYF.

Details on this clonotype: An end of the junction does not agree with germline; a read error may underlie this. The rearrangement uses TRBV11-2 and TRBJ2-7; perhaps TRBD2 as D (6 bases). Germline CDR1 and CDR2: SGHAT and FQNNGV. CDR3 length equals 14 residues. The CDR3 protein is CANTLARVGYEQYF. In DNA, the CDR3 is TGTGCCAACACCCTAGCGAGGGTTGGCTACGAGCAGTATTTC.

This clonotype was recorded a few times. The junction does not match germline at one end; this may be a read error. V and J are TRBV12-3 or TRBV12-4 and TRBJ1-5; the D is unclear. The length of the CDR3 is 18 residues. The chain's CDR3 is CAGSHRALTSEGNQPQHF. CDR3 nucleotide sequence: TGTGCCGGCAGCCACCGGGCACTCACATCGGAGGGCAATCAGCCCCAGCATTTT.

To note about this clonotype: This may stem from a read error, because a much larger clone lies one nucleotide away. The rearrangement joins TRBV4-1 to TRBJ2-1; 9 nucleotides align to TRBD2. CDR3 length: 15 residues. The V segment lost 7 bases and the J segment 6 bases; nucleotides outside the gene matches: 10. Germline CDR1 MGHRA, CDR2 YSYEKL. CDR3 sequence: CASMRGLAPFNEQFF. The CDR3 DNA follows: TGCGCCAGCATGCGAGGACTAGCGCCCTTCAATGAGCAGTTCTTC.

Turning to this clonotype: A much larger clone differs by one base, so this may be a read error. V is TRBV6-1 and J is TRBJ2-1, with D perhaps TRBD2 (5 bases). The CDR3 is 16 residues long. Germline CDR1 reads MNHNS; CDR2 reads SASEGT. The CDR3 is CAGSEGLSTVYNEQFF. CDR3 DNA sequence: TGTGCCGGCAGTGAAGGACTCTCCACCGTTTACAATGAGCAGTTCTTC.

Notes on this clonotype: The CDR3 does not end in the conserved phenylalanine or tryptophan, so this is likely a read error. The DNA is left out, because the CDR3 cannot be placed on it with certainty; the CDR3 is given as TCRdb lists it. CDR3 residues: CAIRPGQGMGTGELLS. V is TRBV10-3 and J is TRBJ2-2; TRBD1 is the table's D call, not checked against the DNA. Germline lookup yields CDR1 ENHRY and CDR2 SYGVKD. Ends included, the CDR3 has 16 residues.

On this clonotype itself: One junction end disagrees with the germline gene, perhaps due to a read error. The chain joins TRBV12-3 or TRBV12-4 to TRBJ2-3; tentatively, D is TRBD2 (5 bases). The CDR3 runs to 16 residues. The CDR3 reads CASSFSERANTDTQYF. The DNA for the CDR3 is TGTGCCAGCAGTTTTAGCGAGAGGGCCAACACAGATACGCAATATTTT.

In regard to this clonotype: One base away lies a much larger clone, so this may be a sequencing read error. The chain combines TRBV7-9 with TRBJ1-1; tentatively, D is TRBD1 (5 bases). Germline V gives CDR1 SEHNR, CDR2 FQNEAQ (reference sequence). The CDR3 covers 16 residues. Trimming stripped 5 bases from V and 1 base from J, with 17 bases between. The CDR3 spells CASSRGVIRSNTEAFF. The CDR3 bases are TGTGCCAGCAGCCGGGGGGTCATTCGGTCGAACACTGAAGCTTTCTTT.

J is TRBJ1-5 and V is TRBV2, with no clear D. Germline-derived CDR1 and CDR2 are SNHLY and FYNNEI. The CDR3 spans 13 residues. With 5 bases removed from V and 6 bases from J, the gap between germline ends came to 11 bases. The CDR3: CASSQGLGQPQHF. The CDR3 DNA reads TGTGCCAGCAGTCAAGGTCTCGGTCAGCCCCAGCATTTT.

This clonotype was observed once. J is TRBJ1-2 and V is TRBV7-9; TRBD1 is a possible D gene (6 bases). Germline values: CDR1 SEHNR, CDR2 FQNEAQ (reference sequence). The ends were cut back, 4 bases at V and 5 bases at J, with 20 bases in the middle. CDR3 length: 16 residues. The CDR3: CASSSTHRERAYGYTF. DNA for the CDR3: TGTGCCAGCAGCTCAACTCACAGGGAGCGAGCTTATGGCTACACCTTC.

Comment on this clonotype: This CDR3 fails to terminate in the conserved phenylalanine or tryptophan, so it likely reflects a read error. This chain links TRBV6-5 with TRBJ2-6; 9 bases fit TRBD1. The germline gives CDR1 MNHEY, CDR2 SVGAGI. V shed 5 bases, J shed 4 bases, and the junction held 6 bases outside the gene matches. The CDR3 sequence is 16 residues long. CDR3 DNA sequence: TGTGCCAGCAGTCTTACAGGGGGCGGGGGGGCCAACGTCCTGACTTTA. Translation gives CASSLTGGGGANVLTL.

The chain uses TRBV12-3 or TRBV12-4 and TRBJ1-1; possibly TRBD1 for D (5 bases). The CDR3 runs to 14 residues. The CDR3 sequence: CANSSGRENTEAFF. CDR3 in DNA: TGTGCTAACTCTTCAGGGCGGGAGAACACTGAAGCTTTCTTT.

This clonotype appeared a single time. V gene TRBV13 combines with J gene TRBJ1-5; D remains ambiguous. Germline CDR1 PRHDT, CDR2 FYEKMQ (reference sequence). Trimming shortened V by 3 bases and J by 7 bases, and 10 bases separated the two germline ends. CDR3 length: 13 residues. CDR3 DNA: TGTGCCAGCAGCTTTCACGGGGAACAGCCCCAGCATTTT. Translated: CASSFHGEQPQHF.

A word on this clonotype: An end of the junction differs from the germline gene, which may be a read error. The CDR3 DNA follows: TGTGCCAGCAGCCCACCTGCAGCGGAGCAAAACACCGGGGAACTGTTTTTT. Its protein is CASSPPAAEQNTGELFF. J is TRBJ2-2 and V is TRBV5-4; tentative D call: TRBD2 (5 bases). The CDR3 has 17 amino acids. CDR1 is SGHNT, CDR2 YYREEE, per germline (reference sequence).

This clonotype was detected only a few times. The J gene is TRBJ1-2, the V gene TRBV5-1; D gene unclear. The V and J ends lost 4 bases and 2 bases respectively, with 9 bases between them. In germline, CDR1 is SGHRS, CDR2 YFSETQ. The CDR3 is 13 residues long. CDR3 nucleotides: TGCGCCAGCAGCCACGAAAGAAACTATGGCTACACCTTC. Translating it yields CASSHERNYGYTF.

The rearrangement links TRBV5-4 to TRBJ2-1, with 15 bases aligning to TRBD2. The CDR3 covers 16 residues. Per germline, CDR1 SGHNT and CDR2 YYREEE (reference sequence). J gave up 12 bases and V 4 bases, and 11 bases lay outside the gene matches. The CDR3 coding sequence is TGTGCCAGCAGCGCCGGGACTAGCGGGAGGCGAGATGGGCAGTTCTTC. Residues: CASSAGTSGRRDGQFF.

About this clonotype: At one end the junction does not follow the germline gene, possibly because of a read error. V gene TRBV6-6 combines with J gene TRBJ2-1; 9 nucleotides agree with TRBD2. The CDR3 is 15 residues long. Germline V lookup: CDR1 MNHNY, CDR2 SVGAGI (reference sequence). Here the CDR3 reads CASSRLAESYNEQSF. The CDR3 bases are TGTGCCAGCAGCCGACTAGCGGAGTCTTACAATGAGCAGTCCTTC.

This clonotype was seen just once. A single base separates this from a much larger clone, so it may be a read error. The chain carries TRBV10-3 and TRBJ2-2; 10 bases fit TRBD1. The germline CDR1 and CDR2 sequences are ENHRY and SYGVKD. The CDR3 length is 17 residues. In nucleotides, the CDR3 is TGTGCCGTCAGAGCTCGAGGGACAGGGGAATACACCGGGGAGCTGTTTTTT. Protein product: CAVRARGTGEYTGELFF.

This clonotype is judged medium-sized (0.01 to 0.1%). The V call is TRBV11-3, the J call TRBJ2-1; D is possibly TRBD1 or TRBD2 (5 bases each). Germline lookup yields CDR1 SGHNT and CDR2 YENEEA. V dropped 5 bases and J dropped 13 bases, with 15 bases sitting between them. The CDR3 runs 12 residues. The CDR3 nucleotides are TGTGCCAGCAGCCCCGGGACCGGATCCCAGTTCTTC. Its protein product is CASSPGTGSQFF.

As to this clonotype: A much more abundant neighbour one base away suggests this may be a read error. The chain uses TRBV10-3 and TRBJ1-1, with D possibly being TRBD1 (5 bases). CDR3 length: 13 amino acids. The ends were cut back, 8 bases at V and 4 bases at J, with 14 bases in the middle. Germline CDR1 ENHRY, CDR2 SYGVKD. The CDR3, as DNA: TGTGCCATCGGGTACGGAGGGGTCACTGAAGCTTTCTTT. It encodes CAIGYGGVTEAFF.

This clonotype was observed a few times. The chain carries TRBV6-6 and TRBJ1-4, with D perhaps matching TRBD1 (6 bases). V was cut by 6 bases and J by 8 bases, with 13 bases left in between. CDR1 is MNHNY, CDR2 SVGAGI, per germline (reference sequence). CDR3 length: 13 amino acids. The CDR3 nucleotides read TGTGCCAGCAGCCCCAGGGGCTCAGAAAAACTGTTTTTT. This gives the protein CASSPRGSEKLFF.

About this clonotype: A read error may explain this, as a much larger clone is one base away. J is TRBJ2-2 and V is TRBV6-1, with TRBD1 matching over 9 bases. CDR1 is MNHNS, CDR2 SASEGT, per germline. Trimming at V came to 6 bases and at J to 4 bases, leaving 6 bases not matched to a gene. The length of the CDR3 is 15 residues. In DNA, the CDR3 is TGTGCCAGCAGGGGGGACAGGGTAGGCACCGGGGAGCTGTTTTTT. Amino acids: CASRGDRVGTGELFF.

This clonotype was seen a single time. The V and J genes are TRBV11-2 and TRBJ2-2; D not certain. The CDR3 contains 14 residues. V lost 9 bases and J 2 bases, leaving 13 bases between the germline ends. The V gene's germline CDR1 is SGHAT and CDR2 FQNNGV. The CDR3 DNA follows: TGTGCCAGTACCTTTCTGGAAAACACCGGGGAGCTGTTTTTT. It specifies CASTFLENTGELFF.